This T cell receptor beta chain was found in a study of T cell responses to AZD1222 COVID-19 vaccine. Study at large: Samples with a second dose at about 4 or about 12 weeks were pooled together.

Turning to this clone: Its specificity is unknown.

Sequenced by immunoSEQ multiplex PCR; TCRdb stores in-frame clones only, minus some. This repertoire shows tens of thousands of clones, about 91% found once; its top ten account for about 20%. Broader study findings: Most donors were white British, females outnumbered males, and clonal diversity was possibly underestimated. Nearly half of the spike-specific TCRs reportedly recognize variant regions that carry no mutations.

Trimming cost V 0 bases and J 4 bases, with 7 bases left between them. Per the germline V gene, CDR1 is MNHNS and CDR2 is SASEGT. The CDR3 spans 13 residues. The chain employs TRBV6-1 and TRBJ2-7; D is ambiguous. The specimen comprised peripheral blood, sampled on day 0 of AZD1222 vaccination. This sequence was found in an adult in good health. CDR3 DNA: TGTGCCAGCAGTGAAGCTTTAAGATACGAGCAGTACTTC. It encodes CASSEALRYEQYF.